A selection of T cell receptor beta chains follows, all from one sample in a study of T cells after yellow fever vaccination. One entry per CDR3 protein results from TCRdb running MiXCR on the 5' RACE reads. The sample has over 300,000 distinct CDR3 sequences; roughly 4.3% are singletons. The sequences come from PBMCs, collected 5 days after the yellow fever booster vaccination. These receptors were collected from a man younger than 35 who received the YFV17D yellow fever vaccine. CDR3s include the opening cysteine and the closing phenylalanine or tryptophan. Fields, in order: J gene, D gene, clone size, V gene, CDR3 protein, CDR3 DNA. D genes are given only for firm matches. Size values are once, few and many counts, or a class for expanded clones, and some rows have none.

j_call: TRBJ2-3; d_call: TRBD2; clone_size: NA; v_call: TRBV6-5; cdr3_aa: CASSPRRSSGGFTDTQYF; cdr3_nt: TGTGCCAGCAGTCCACGCCGTAGCAGCGGGGGATTCACAGATACGCAGTATTTT
j_call: TRBJ2-2; d_call: NA; clone_size: few; v_call: TRBV5-5; cdr3_aa: CASSLSPRESDTGELFF; cdr3_nt: TGTGCCAGCAGCTTAAGCCCACGAGAGAGCGACACCGGGGAGCTGTTTTTT
j_call: TRBJ2-5; d_call: NA; clone_size: NA; v_call: TRBV7-2; cdr3_aa: CASSLLGGGLGETQYF; cdr3_nt: TGTGCCAGCAGCTTACTAGGTGGGGGGTTGGGAGAGACCCAGTACTTC
j_call: TRBJ2-3; d_call: TRBD1; clone_size: NA; v_call: TRBV18; cdr3_aa: CASSPGTGGSGTQYF; cdr3_nt: TGTGCCAGCTCACCCGGGACAGGGGGCTCTGGTACGCAGTATTTT
j_call: TRBJ1-1; d_call: NA; clone_size: NA; v_call: TRBV5-1; cdr3_aa: CASSLSGGTALDTEAFF; cdr3_nt: TGCGCCAGCAGCTTGTCGGGTGGTACCGCCCTGGACACTGAAGCTTTCTTT
j_call: TRBJ2-4; d_call: NA; clone_size: many; v_call: TRBV7-9; cdr3_aa: CASSLSGDIQYF; cdr3_nt: TGTGCCAGCAGCCTGTCGGGAGACATTCAGTACTTC
j_call: TRBJ2-1; d_call: NA; clone_size: few; v_call: TRBV7-2; cdr3_aa: CASSFFPGRSYNEQFF; cdr3_nt: TGTGCCAGCAGCTTTTTTCCGGGACGGTCCTACAATGAGCAGTTCTTC
j_call: TRBJ2-5; d_call: NA; clone_size: NA; v_call: TRBV27; cdr3_aa: CASSLNGLEAKETQYF; cdr3_nt: TGTGCCAGCAGTTTAAATGGTCTAGAGGCCAAAGAGACCCAGTACTTC
j_call: TRBJ2-7; d_call: TRBD1; clone_size: few; v_call: TRBV7-6; cdr3_aa: CASSFRDSTYEQYF; cdr3_nt: TGTGCCAGCAGCTTCCGGGACAGCACCTACGAGCAGTACTTC
j_call: TRBJ1-6; d_call: NA; clone_size: few; v_call: TRBV25-1; cdr3_aa: CASSEGRSTYNSPLHF; cdr3_nt: TGTGCCAGCAGTGAAGGAAGGAGTACCTATAATTCACCCCTCCACTTT
j_call: TRBJ1-1; d_call: TRBD1; clone_size: NA; v_call: TRBV5-5; cdr3_aa: CASSLGPTGGTEAFF; cdr3_nt: TGTGCCAGCAGCTTGGGACCCACAGGGGGCACTGAAGCTTTCTTT
j_call: TRBJ2-3; d_call: NA; clone_size: few; v_call: TRBV7-6; cdr3_aa: CASSLEATYPDTQYF; cdr3_nt: TGTGCCAGCAGCTTAGAGGCGACATACCCAGATACGCAGTATTTT
j_call: TRBJ2-1; d_call: TRBD2; clone_size: many; v_call: TRBV5-1; cdr3_aa: CASSLDGGFNEQFF; cdr3_nt: TGCGCCAGCAGCTTGGACGGGGGGTTCAATGAGCAGTTCTTC
j_call: TRBJ2-3; d_call: NA; clone_size: NA; v_call: TRBV6-1; cdr3_aa: CASSEGDTNSPGDTQYF; cdr3_nt: TGTGCCAGCAGTGAAGGGGACACGAATTCGCCTGGAGATACGCAGTATTTT
j_call: TRBJ1-1; d_call: NA; clone_size: many; v_call: TRBV12-3/TRBV12-4; cdr3_aa: CASSFRLNPEAFF; cdr3_nt: TGTGCCAGCAGTTTCAGGTTGAATCCTGAAGCTTTCTTT
j_call: TRBJ2-3; d_call: NA; clone_size: many; v_call: TRBV5-1; cdr3_aa: CASSLVDFPDTQYF; cdr3_nt: TGCGCCAGCAGCTTGGTGGACTTCCCAGATACGCAGTATTTT
j_call: TRBJ1-2; d_call: TRBD1; clone_size: many; v_call: TRBV29-1; cdr3_aa: CSEGGDYGYTF; cdr3_nt: TGCAGCGAAGGGGGCGACTATGGCTACACCTTC
j_call: TRBJ1-3; d_call: NA; clone_size: NA; v_call: TRBV7-2; cdr3_aa: CASSSQKGNTIYF; cdr3_nt: TGTGCCAGCAGCTCCCAGAAGGGAAACACCATATATTTT
j_call: TRBJ1-5; d_call: NA; clone_size: few; v_call: TRBV4-1; cdr3_aa: CASSQDETGPQPQHF; cdr3_nt: TGCGCCAGCAGCCAAGATGAGACAGGCCCCCAGCCCCAGCATTTT
j_call: TRBJ1-1; d_call: NA; clone_size: few; v_call: TRBV5-5; cdr3_aa: CASSLAGGAGEAFF; cdr3_nt: TGTGCCAGCAGCTTGGCCGGAGGGGCCGGTGAAGCTTTCTTT
j_call: TRBJ1-5; d_call: NA; clone_size: many; v_call: TRBV4-1; cdr3_aa: CASSQDRGGQPQHF; cdr3_nt: TGCGCCAGCAGCCAAGACAGGGGCGGTCAGCCCCAGCATTTT
j_call: TRBJ2-1; d_call: NA; clone_size: few; v_call: TRBV21-1; cdr3_aa: CASSKEAGYNEQFF; cdr3_nt: TGTGCCAGCAGCAAAGAAGCAGGCTACAATGAGCAGTTCTTC
j_call: TRBJ1-4; d_call: NA; clone_size: many; v_call: TRBV27; cdr3_aa: CASSWGGGSNEKLFF; cdr3_nt: TGTGCCAGCAGTTGGGGGGGCGGCTCTAATGAAAAACTGTTTTTT
j_call: TRBJ2-1; d_call: TRBD2; clone_size: many; v_call: TRBV5-1; cdr3_aa: CASSSRGGALSNEQFF; cdr3_nt: TGCGCCAGCAGCTCTCGCGGGGGGGCCCTTTCCAATGAGCAGTTCTTC
j_call: TRBJ2-5; d_call: NA; clone_size: NA; v_call: TRBV12-3/TRBV12-4; cdr3_aa: CASSKSRTPGETQYF; cdr3_nt: TGTGCCAGCAGTAAAAGCAGGACTCCTGGGGAGACCCAGTACTTC
j_call: TRBJ1-1; d_call: NA; clone_size: many; v_call: TRBV6-6; cdr3_aa: CASSLQNTEAFF; cdr3_nt: TGTGCCAGCAGTTTACAGAACACTGAAGCTTTCTTT
j_call: TRBJ2-2; d_call: NA; clone_size: few; v_call: TRBV7-9; cdr3_aa: CASSLSAPGRNTGELFF; cdr3_nt: TGTGCCAGCAGCCTTAGTGCCCCAGGGCGCAACACCGGGGAGCTGTTTTTT
j_call: TRBJ2-7; d_call: NA; clone_size: NA; v_call: TRBV12-3/TRBV12-4; cdr3_aa: CASSPLLGPRPAYEQYF; cdr3_nt: TGTGCCAGCAGCCCTCTCTTGGGACCGCGCCCGGCCTACGAGCAGTACTTC
j_call: TRBJ1-2; d_call: NA; clone_size: few; v_call: TRBV25-1; cdr3_aa: CASSSRGGRRNYGYTF; cdr3_nt: TGTGCCAGCAGTTCAAGGGGAGGGCGCCGTAACTATGGCTACACCTTC
j_call: TRBJ2-3; d_call: NA; clone_size: few; v_call: TRBV7-3; cdr3_aa: CASSGPFNTDTQYF; cdr3_nt: TGTGCCAGCTCAGGACCCTTTAACACAGATACGCAGTATTTT
j_call: TRBJ2-1; d_call: NA; clone_size: NA; v_call: TRBV10-3; cdr3_aa: CAISERSLINNEQFF; cdr3_nt: TGTGCCATCAGTGAGAGATCTCTAATCAACAATGAGCAGTTCTTC
j_call: TRBJ1-5; d_call: TRBD1; clone_size: many; v_call: TRBV7-9; cdr3_aa: CASSSHGTGDQPQHF; cdr3_nt: TGTGCCAGCAGCTCACACGGGACAGGGGACCAGCCCCAGCATTTT
j_call: TRBJ2-3; d_call: NA; clone_size: few; v_call: TRBV25-1; cdr3_aa: CASSEWGRTSTDTQYF; cdr3_nt: TGTGCCAGCAGTGAATGGGGTCGTACTAGCACAGATACGCAGTATTTT
j_call: TRBJ2-5; d_call: NA; clone_size: NA; v_call: TRBV5-1; cdr3_aa: CASSLFSGETQYF; cdr3_nt: TGCGCCAGCAGCTTGTTTTCTGGGGAGACCCAGTACTTC
j_call: TRBJ2-7; d_call: NA; clone_size: many; v_call: TRBV5-1; cdr3_aa: CASSLAGSYEQYF; cdr3_nt: TGCGCCAGCAGCTTGGCTGGGAGCTACGAGCAGTACTTC
j_call: TRBJ2-2; d_call: NA; clone_size: many; v_call: TRBV29-1; cdr3_aa: CSVDRGNTGELFF; cdr3_nt: TGCAGCGTTGATCGCGGGAACACCGGGGAGCTGTTTTTT
j_call: TRBJ1-4; d_call: NA; clone_size: NA; v_call: TRBV6-5; cdr3_aa: CASSSGRQKLFF; cdr3_nt: TGTGCCAGTTCCTCCGGGAGGCAAAAACTGTTTTTT
j_call: TRBJ2-3; d_call: TRBD1; clone_size: few; v_call: TRBV27; cdr3_aa: CASSSYRGGSTDTQYF; cdr3_nt: TGTGCCAGCAGTTCCTACAGGGGTGGGAGCACAGATACGCAGTATTTT
j_call: TRBJ1-1; d_call: NA; clone_size: NA; v_call: TRBV27; cdr3_aa: CASSRAPQGSDAFF; cdr3_nt: TGTGCCAGCAGTCGTGCCCCGCAGGGATCTGATGCTTTCTTT
j_call: TRBJ2-5; d_call: TRBD1; clone_size: few; v_call: TRBV9; cdr3_aa: CASSPGQGRETQYF; cdr3_nt: TGTGCCAGCAGCCCCGGACAGGGCCGAGAGACCCAGTACTTC
j_call: TRBJ1-1; d_call: NA; clone_size: NA; v_call: TRBV27; cdr3_aa: CASSPRPQAMNTEAFF; cdr3_nt: TGTGCCAGCAGTCCAAGGCCACAGGCGATGAACACTGAAGCTTTCTTT
j_call: TRBJ2-2; d_call: NA; clone_size: few; v_call: TRBV6-5; cdr3_aa: CASSYGTRGAGTGELFF; cdr3_nt: TGTGCCAGCAGTTATGGGACCAGGGGGGCAGGGACCGGGGAGCTGTTTTTT
j_call: TRBJ2-3; d_call: NA; clone_size: NA; v_call: TRBV11-2; cdr3_aa: CASSLDGAFGDTQYF; cdr3_nt: TGTGCCAGCAGCTTAGATGGGGCCTTCGGGGATACGCAGTATTTT
j_call: TRBJ2-3; d_call: NA; clone_size: few; v_call: TRBV12-3/TRBV12-4; cdr3_aa: CASSFDRKSTDTQYF; cdr3_nt: TGTGCCAGCAGTTTTGACAGAAAGTCCACAGATACGCAGTATTTT
j_call: TRBJ1-6; d_call: NA; clone_size: few; v_call: TRBV4-2; cdr3_aa: CASSPPPASPLHF; cdr3_nt: TGTGCCAGCAGCCCACCACCAGCTTCACCCCTCCACTTT
j_call: TRBJ1-1; d_call: NA; clone_size: few; v_call: TRBV5-1; cdr3_aa: CASSLGSARGYTEAFF; cdr3_nt: TGCGCCAGCAGCTTGGGGAGCGCCAGGGGATACACTGAAGCTTTCTTT
j_call: TRBJ2-7; d_call: NA; clone_size: NA; v_call: TRBV10-2; cdr3_aa: CASSPSSQTYEQYF; cdr3_nt: TGCGCCAGCAGCCCCTCAAGCCAGACCTACGAGCAGTACTTC
j_call: TRBJ2-7; d_call: TRBD1; clone_size: NA; v_call: TRBV5-4; cdr3_aa: CASSSGTASSYEQYF; cdr3_nt: TGTGCCAGCAGCTCCGGGACAGCCAGCTCCTACGAGCAGTACTTC
j_call: TRBJ2-7; d_call: NA; clone_size: few; v_call: TRBV7-3; cdr3_aa: CASSLEADHEQYF; cdr3_nt: TGTGCCAGCAGCTTAGAGGCGGACCACGAGCAGTACTTC
j_call: TRBJ2-1; d_call: TRBD1; clone_size: many; v_call: TRBV4-3; cdr3_aa: CASASGQGESEQFF; cdr3_nt: TGCGCCAGCGCCAGCGGACAGGGTGAGAGTGAGCAGTTCTTC
j_call: TRBJ1-1; d_call: NA; clone_size: NA; v_call: TRBV6-5; cdr3_aa: CASTRAGAPQNTEAFF; cdr3_nt: TGTGCCAGCACGCGAGCAGGGGCGCCCCAGAACACTGAAGCTTTCTTT
j_call: TRBJ1-1; d_call: NA; clone_size: few; v_call: TRBV12-3/TRBV12-4; cdr3_aa: CASSRHRATGTEAFF; cdr3_nt: TGTGCCAGCAGTAGGCACAGGGCCACGGGCACTGAAGCTTTCTTT
j_call: TRBJ2-4; d_call: NA; clone_size: few; v_call: TRBV2; cdr3_aa: CASVKTAATIGIQYF; cdr3_nt: TGTGCCAGTGTTAAGACCGCGGCCACGATAGGCATTCAGTACTTC
j_call: TRBJ2-7; d_call: NA; clone_size: NA; v_call: TRBV6-6; cdr3_aa: CASTTTAAYEQYF; cdr3_nt: TGTGCCAGCACCACGACGGCGGCCTACGAGCAGTACTTC
j_call: TRBJ2-7; d_call: NA; clone_size: few; v_call: TRBV6-5; cdr3_aa: CASSYPGRTSLYF; cdr3_nt: TGTGCCAGCAGTTATCCCGGACGGACGAGCCTGTACTTC